This TCR beta chain comes out of a study of high-grade serous ovarian cancer treatment subgroups (dated by TCRdb to the early 2020s). General notes on the study: On average, each sample produced around 14,000 sequencing reads and roughly 7,500 unique TCR beta rearrangements. The study profiled TCR beta repertoires in high-grade serous ovarian cancer patients grouped by complete gross resection or neoadjuvant chemotherapy response under a laparoscopic triage algorithm. Of the approximately 30 patients in the cohort, some 10 had no residual disease after primary surgery (R0), some 10 were excellent NACT responders, and some 10 were poor NACT responders. In total there were 95 or so samples, since every patient provided one primary tumor sample and two metastatic tumor samples.

High-throughput TCR profiling via ImmunoSEQ was performed on the 100 or so tumor samples. The authors processed their data as follows. Repertoire diversity metrics included richness (unique productive sequences), clonality, evenness and relatedness; Bhattacharyya coefficient assessed similarity between samples. In a sensitivity analysis, TCRs with fewer than two reads were excluded, and consistent conclusions were obtained. The table comes from immuneACCESS by way of TCRdb, which keeps in-frame sequences with V and J called. Part of the clones is missing from these tables; in studies checked, under half for an unresolved V gene and the rest for unknown reasons. Clone size and the V and J calls come from that table; the DNA yielded D and trimming. This sample is represented by about 36,000 clones; about 80% of them were singletons. The ten largest account for about 3% of the sample. Including cysteine and phenylalanine, the CDR3 has 12 amino acids. Only the CDR3 region is kept as DNA, spanning 36 bases read in frame from base 1. The germline V gene encodes CDR1 MDHEN and CDR2 SYDVKM. A distance of 13 bases separates the germline ends of V and J, which lose 4 bases and 10 bases respectively.

As concerns this clone: Its antigen specificity is not known. No base quality values were provided; no much bigger clone lies one nucleotide off.

Tumor samples were collected prior to definitive surgery or chemotherapy. Genomic DNA extraction was performed by the MD Anderson Biospecimen Extraction Resource, and TCR sequencing was carried out by the MD Anderson Cancer Genomics Laboratory. What the authors observed across the whole study: TCR clonal relatedness was found to be positively correlated with neoantigen level and, by trend, with copy number variation and mutation load derived from whole-genome sequencing. Repertoire similarity ranging from roughly 0.095 to 0.8 was observed between tumors from the same patient, whereas almost no similarity was observed between different patients. The TCR repertoire analyses centered on CDR3, and CDR1 and CDR2 were not analyzed. Bulk tumor TCR sequencing lacked spatial information, limiting insight into HGSC tumor complexity and diversity.

In this chain, TRBV28 is recombined with TRBJ1-1; D gene: possibly TRBD1, on 5 matching bases. The receptor comes from a human donor with high-grade serous ovarian cancer. Sequencing was done on a sample of tumor tissue. The CDR3 protein is CASSSVGGSAFF. The DNA reads as follows: TGTGCCAGCAGTTCAGTTGGGGGTTCAGCTTTCTTT.